The source of this TCR beta chain is a study of OX40 agonist ivuxolimab in advanced cancers. The study's findings and limits: Nonresponders included some who also had low normalized T-cell clonal expansion. The study found that CD8+ T cells averaged more expanded clones than CD4+.

Trimming removed 7 bases at V and 4 bases at J, with 17 bases between. CDR1 and CDR2 (germline): MNHNS, SASEGT. CDR3 length equals 15 residues. The method was immunoSEQ multiplex PCR; TCRdb's version includes in-frame clones alone and lacks a portion of them. This sample has tens of thousands of clones, with around 86% found just once. This clone was seen just once. Its specificity is unknown. The source was CD4+ or CD8+ T cells sorted from blood, collected in a trial of the OX40 agonist ivuxolimab. The receptor's source is an adult with an advanced solid tumor such as melanoma, head and neck, liver or kidney cancer. The chain couples TRBV6-1 to TRBJ1-3, with D maybe TRBD1 (5 bases). The CDR3 here is CASTRDGNAGNTIYF. In DNA, the CDR3 is TGTGCCAGCACCCGGGACGGTAACGCGGGAAACACCATATATTTT.